Listed below are T cell receptor beta chains from one sample, sequenced in a study of T cell changes during pregnancy in multiple sclerosis. Generated by immunoSEQ multiplex PCR, the TCRdb table keeps only in-frame clones and is missing some. The sample lists over 25,000 clones; about nine tenths were seen once. The source material was CD8+ T cells from peripheral blood mononuclear cells, sampled in the second trimester of pregnancy. The receptor set was obtained from a female donor in good health, enrolled as a control in a pregnancy study. CDR3s include the opening cysteine and the closing phenylalanine or tryptophan. A D gene is named only where the DNA matches it firmly. The size entry is marked missing in some rows and otherwise reads once, few, many or a size class.

d_call j_call v_call clone_size cdr3_nt cdr3_aa
. TRBJ1-2 TRBV29-1 . TGCAGCGCCACGGGGGGGGCAGGTCGTCATTCTAACTATGGCTACACCTTC CSATGGAGRHSNYGYTF
TRBD1 TRBJ1-1 TRBV7-6 . TGTGCCAGCAGCTTCACCTTAGGGACAGGGGCGGAGAACACTGAAGCTTTCTTT CASSFTLGTGAENTEAFF
. TRBJ1-1 TRBV7-9 . TGTGCCAGCAGCCGGGGGGGAGGCACTGAAGCTTTCTTT CASSRGGGTEAFF
. TRBJ2-7 TRBV9 . TGTGCCAGCAGCCCGCAGTCCTCCTACGAGCAGTACTTC CASSPQSSYEQYF
TRBD2 TRBJ2-1 TRBV18 . TGTGCCAGCTCCCCCTCCGGGACTAGCGGGAGCGATGAGCAGTTCTTC CASSPSGTSGSDEQFF
TRBD1 TRBJ2-4 TRBV27 . TGTGCCAGCCGGTTTGGGACAGTTCAGTACTTC CASRFGTVQYF
. TRBJ1-2 TRBV7-3 few TGTGCCAGCAGCTTAACGTCACCAGGAAACCTTAACTATGGCTACACCTTC CASSLTSPGNLNYGYTF
. TRBJ1-1 TRBV27 . TGTGCCAGCAGTCTGACACTGAACACTGAAGCTTTCTTT CASSLTLNTEAFF
TRBD1 TRBJ2-7 TRBV5-4 . TGTGCCAGCAGCCGGATGACAGGGACCTACGAGCAGTACTTC CASSRMTGTYEQYF
. TRBJ1-1 TRBV7-9 . TGTGCCAGCAGCCCCGGGGGTGTGGGTGCTTTCTTT CASSPGGVGAFF
. TRBJ2-7 TRBV7-2 . TGTGCCAGCAGCTCCCCCGTCAAACCGGGACTCAGCTACGAGCAGTACTTC CASSSPVKPGLSYEQYF
. TRBJ1-4 TRBV13 . TGTGCCAGCAGCCCTGGGGGGTCGGATGAAAAACTGTTTTTT CASSPGGSDEKLFF
. TRBJ1-1 TRBV19 . TGTGCCAGTAGTCCCAGGGTGATGAACACTGAAGCTTTCTTT CASSPRVMNTEAFF
. TRBJ2-7 TRBV4-1 . TGCGCCAGCAGCCAAGATTGGCACAGACCAATCTACGAGCAGTACTTC CASSQDWHRPIYEQYF
. TRBJ1-1 TRBV15 . TGTGCCACCAGCAGAGATCTGGGGCAGAACACTGAAGCTTTCTTT CATSRDLGQNTEAFF
. TRBJ1-1 TRBV2 . TGTGCCAGCAATGGCGGAACTGAAGCTTTCTTT CASNGGTEAFF
TRBD1 TRBJ1-4 TRBV9 . TGTGCCAGCAGCCCCTGGACAGGGCCCAACGAAAAACTGTTTTTT CASSPWTGPNEKLFF
. TRBJ2-5 TRBV9 . TGTGCCAGCAGCGTAGAACAGGGGAGGATAGAGACCCAGTACTTC CASSVEQGRIETQYF
. TRBJ2-7 TRBV7-2 . TGTGCCAGCAGCCTCTCCTACGAGCAGTACTTC CASSLSYEQYF
. TRBJ1-1 TRBV19 . TGTGCCAGTAGTATGGGGCTGACTGAAGCTTTCTTT CASSMGLTEAFF
TRBD2 TRBJ2-7 TRBV7-2 . TGTGCCAGCAGCTTAGGGCGGGGGGGCGCGTACGAGCAGTACTTC CASSLGRGGAYEQYF
TRBD2 TRBJ2-1 TRBV6-1 . TGTGCCAGCGGCCGGGGGGGGATAGATGAGCAGTTCTTC CASGRGGIDEQFF
. TRBJ1-3 TRBV7-9 . TGTGCCAGCAGCCGGCAGGGGATCTCTGGAAACACCATATATTTT CASSRQGISGNTIYF
. TRBJ1-1 TRBV6-4 . TGTGCCAGCAGTGACCCCCCAGGAACTGAAGCTTTCTTT CASSDPPGTEAFF
TRBD1 TRBJ1-2 TRBV4-3 . TGCGCCAGCAGCCAGGGGACAGGCTATGGCTACACCTTC CASSQGTGYGYTF
TRBD2 TRBJ2-3 TRBV27 . TGTGCCAGCATCGGGGGCGGGGGGGCAAATACGCAGTATTTT CASIGGGGANTQYF
TRBD2 TRBJ2-5 TRBV5-1 . TGCGCCAGCAGCTTGGAAGTTAGCGGGGCCCAAGAGACCCAGTACTTC CASSLEVSGAQETQYF
. TRBJ2-3 TRBV21-1 . TGTGCCAGCAGCAAACCTCAGGGGGCGTCGACAGATACGCAGTATTTT CASSKPQGASTDTQYF
. TRBJ1-2 TRBV29-1 once TGCAGCGTTGAAGGCGAAGCTAACTATGGCTACACCTTC CSVEGEANYGYTF
. TRBJ2-7 TRBV30 . TGTGCCTGGAGTGGCGGAGTGGGGGGCGAGCAGTACTTC CAWSGGVGGEQYF
TRBD1 TRBJ2-7 TRBV27 . TGTGCCAGCAGTACCGACAGGGGATACGAGCAGTACTTC CASSTDRGYEQYF
TRBD1 TRBJ2-7 TRBV30 once TGTGCCTGGAGCGCTATTTCCGGACAGGGTTATCACGAGCAGTACTTC CAWSAISGQGYHEQYF
TRBD1 TRBJ2-7 TRBV19 once TGTGCCAGTAGCGACGGACAGGGGTTCACCTACGAGCAGTACTTC CASSDGQGFTYEQYF
. TRBJ2-7 TRBV7-2 . TGTGCCAGCAGCTGGTCCGACGGGAACTCCTACGAGCAGTACTTC CASSWSDGNSYEQYF
. TRBJ1-6 TRBV9 . TGTGCCAGCAGCGGCGGGGGAGGAGATTCACCCCTCCACTTT CASSGGGGDSPLHF
. TRBJ1-1 TRBV7-2 few TGTGCCAGCAGCTTCTACAGGGCCACTGAAGCTTTCTTT CASSFYRATEAFF
. TRBJ2-7 TRBV4-1 . TGCGCCAGCAGCCACCGCGAGGGATACGAGCAGTACTTC CASSHREGYEQYF
. TRBJ1-2 TRBV4-3 . TGCGCCAGCAGCCAAGATAAAATGGCCGGGAACTATGGCTACACCTTC CASSQDKMAGNYGYTF
TRBD1 TRBJ1-5 TRBV7-8 . TGTGCCAGCAGCTCCGGTGGACAGGAAGAATCTAATCAGCCCCAGCATTTT CASSSGGQEESNQPQHF
TRBD1 TRBJ2-7 TRBV13 . TGTGCCAGCAGCCGCCCGGGACAGGGTCATTACGAGCAGTACTTC CASSRPGQGHYEQYF
TRBD1 TRBJ1-1 TRBV30 few TGTGCCTGGAGCGGGACAGGGAGAACTGAAGCTTTCTTT CAWSGTGRTEAFF
. TRBJ1-4 TRBV14 . TGTGCCAGCAGCCAAGGTTTACAGGGAACTAATGAAAAACTGTTTTTT CASSQGLQGTNEKLFF
. TRBJ2-7 TRBV19 . TGTGCCAGTAGCGAGGGGGAGGGGACCTACGAGCAGTACTTC CASSEGEGTYEQYF